This T cell receptor (beta chain) emerged from a study of T cells in Graves' hyperthyroidism and ophthalmopathy. This CDR3 comprises 14 residues. The V gene's germline CDR1 is MNHEY and CDR2 SMNVEV (reference sequence). V lost 3 bases and J lost 8; bases outside the gene matches: 2. There are a few counts of this clonotype. Amplified regions were TCR beta CDR3 sequences from RNA transcripts. A set of HTBI primers served as the primers for a first-round RT-PCR of the TCR CDR3. A single record per CDR3 protein comes from TCRdb applying MiXCR to the multiplex PCR reads. Of approximately 600,000 distinct CDR3 sequences listed, 13% to 15% are singletons.

This TCR was recovered from a young woman with Graves' ophthalmopathy. The chain uses TRBV27 and TRBJ1-6; the match to TRBD1 covers 9 bases. Specimen: blood. The CDR3 sequence: CASSFRTGDSPLHF. The CDR3 DNA sequence: TGTGCCAGCAGTTTCCGGACAGGGGATTCACCCCTCCACTTT.